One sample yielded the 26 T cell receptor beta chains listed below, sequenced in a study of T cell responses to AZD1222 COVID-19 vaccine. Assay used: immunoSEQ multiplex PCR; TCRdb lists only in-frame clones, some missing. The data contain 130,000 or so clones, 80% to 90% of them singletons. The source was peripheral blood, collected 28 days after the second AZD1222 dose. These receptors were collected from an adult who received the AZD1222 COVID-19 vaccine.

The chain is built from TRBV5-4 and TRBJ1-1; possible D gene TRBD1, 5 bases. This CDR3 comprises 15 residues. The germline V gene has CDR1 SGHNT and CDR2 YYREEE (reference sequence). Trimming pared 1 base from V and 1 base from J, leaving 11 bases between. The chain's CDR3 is CASSLYRDGNTEAFF. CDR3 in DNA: TGTGCCAGCAGCTTGTATCGGGACGGGAACACTGAAGCTTTCTTT. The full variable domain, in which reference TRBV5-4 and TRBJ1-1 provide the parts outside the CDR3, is ETGVTQSPTHLIKTRGQQVTLRCSSQSGHNTVSWYQQALGQGPQFIFQYYREEENGRGNFPPRFSGLQFPNYSSELNVNALELDDSALYLCASSLYRDGNTEAFFGQGTRLTVV.

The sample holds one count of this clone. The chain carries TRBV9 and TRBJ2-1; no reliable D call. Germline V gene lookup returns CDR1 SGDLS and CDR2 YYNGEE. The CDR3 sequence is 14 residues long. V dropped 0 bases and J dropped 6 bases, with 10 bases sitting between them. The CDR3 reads CASSVEDLTNEQFF. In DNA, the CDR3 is TGTGCCAGCAGCGTAGAGGACCTTACCAATGAGCAGTTCTTC.

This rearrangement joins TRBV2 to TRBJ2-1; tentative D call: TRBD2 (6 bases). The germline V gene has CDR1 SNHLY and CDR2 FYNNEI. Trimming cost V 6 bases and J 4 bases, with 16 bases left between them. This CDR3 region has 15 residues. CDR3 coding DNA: TGTGCCAGCAGCCTTCTCGGCGGGACGTACAATGAGCAGTTCTTC. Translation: CASSLLGGTYNEQFF.

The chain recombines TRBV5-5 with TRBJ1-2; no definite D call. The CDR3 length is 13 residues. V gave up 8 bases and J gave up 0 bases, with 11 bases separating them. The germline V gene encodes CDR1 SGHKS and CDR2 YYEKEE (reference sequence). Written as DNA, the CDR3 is TGTGCCAGTCAAAAAGAAGCTAACTATGGCTACACCTTC. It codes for CASQKEANYGYTF.

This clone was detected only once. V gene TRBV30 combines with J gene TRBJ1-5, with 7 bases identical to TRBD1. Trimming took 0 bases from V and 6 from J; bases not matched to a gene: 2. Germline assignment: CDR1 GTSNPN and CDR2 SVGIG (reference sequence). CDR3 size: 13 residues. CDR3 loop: CAWSVQGSQPQHF. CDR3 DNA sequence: TGTGCCTGGAGTGTACAGGGGTCTCAGCCCCAGCATTTT.

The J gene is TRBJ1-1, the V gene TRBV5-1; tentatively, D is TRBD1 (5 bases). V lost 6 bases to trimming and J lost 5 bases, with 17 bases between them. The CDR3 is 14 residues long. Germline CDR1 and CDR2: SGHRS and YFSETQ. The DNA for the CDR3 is TGCGCCAGCACACCCGGGACGGGGGGAACTGAAGCTTTCTTT. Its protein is CASTPGTGGTEAFF.

The CDR3 DNA sequence: TGTGCCAGAGGGACAGGAGACACTGGGGCCAACGTCCTGACTTTC. Protein product: CARGTGDTGANVLTF. V and J are TRBV2 and TRBJ2-6; the match to TRBD1 covers 8 bases. The length of the CDR3 is 15 residues. The germline gives CDR1 SNHLY, CDR2 FYNNEI. After removal of 9 bases from V and 2 bases from J, the junction contained 6 bases not matched to a gene.

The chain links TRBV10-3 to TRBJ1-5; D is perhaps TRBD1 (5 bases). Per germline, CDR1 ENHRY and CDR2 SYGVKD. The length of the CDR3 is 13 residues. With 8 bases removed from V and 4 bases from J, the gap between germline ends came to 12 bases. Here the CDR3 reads CAIGGGLNQPQHF. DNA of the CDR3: TGTGCCATCGGGGGAGGGTTGAATCAGCCCCAGCATTTT.

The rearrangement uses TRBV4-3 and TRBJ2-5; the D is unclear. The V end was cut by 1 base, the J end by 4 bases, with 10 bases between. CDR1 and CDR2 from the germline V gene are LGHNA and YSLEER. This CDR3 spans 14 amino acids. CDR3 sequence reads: CASSQVGSGETQYF. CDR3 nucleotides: TGCGCCAGCAGCCAAGTCGGTTCGGGAGAGACCCAGTACTTC.

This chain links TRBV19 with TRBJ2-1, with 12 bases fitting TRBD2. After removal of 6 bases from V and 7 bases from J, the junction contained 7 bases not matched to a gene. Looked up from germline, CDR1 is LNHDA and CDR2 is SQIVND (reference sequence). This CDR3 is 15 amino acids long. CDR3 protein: CASRPPSGGANEQFF. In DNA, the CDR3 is TGTGCCAGTAGACCTCCTAGCGGGGGGGCAAATGAGCAGTTCTTC.

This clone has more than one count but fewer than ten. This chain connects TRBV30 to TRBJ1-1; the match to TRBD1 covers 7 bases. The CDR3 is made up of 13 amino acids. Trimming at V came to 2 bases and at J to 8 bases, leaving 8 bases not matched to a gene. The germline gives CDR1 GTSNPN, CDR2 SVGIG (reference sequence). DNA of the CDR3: TGTGCCTGGAGTCGAGGGGGCGGACCCGAAGCTTTCTTT. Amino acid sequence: CAWSRGGGPEAFF.

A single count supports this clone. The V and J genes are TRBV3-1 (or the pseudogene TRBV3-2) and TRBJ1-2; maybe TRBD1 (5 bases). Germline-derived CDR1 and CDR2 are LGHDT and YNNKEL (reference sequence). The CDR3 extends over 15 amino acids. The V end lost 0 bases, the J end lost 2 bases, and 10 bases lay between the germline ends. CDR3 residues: CASSQEGQTNYGYTF. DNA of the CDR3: TGTGCCAGCAGCCAAGAAGGACAAACAAACTATGGCTACACCTTC.

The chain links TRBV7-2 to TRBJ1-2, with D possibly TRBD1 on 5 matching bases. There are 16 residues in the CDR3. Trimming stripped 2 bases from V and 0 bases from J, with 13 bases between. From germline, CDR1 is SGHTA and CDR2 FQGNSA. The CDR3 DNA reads TGTGCCAGCAGCTTAAATTTTGACAGTTCTAACTATGGCTACACCTTC. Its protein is CASSLNFDSSNYGYTF.

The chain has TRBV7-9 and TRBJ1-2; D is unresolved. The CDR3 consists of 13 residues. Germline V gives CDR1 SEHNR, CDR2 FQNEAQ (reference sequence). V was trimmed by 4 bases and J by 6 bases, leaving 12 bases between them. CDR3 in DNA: TGTGCCAGCAGCTCCTCTTCGTTTCATGGCTACACCTTC. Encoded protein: CASSSSSFHGYTF.

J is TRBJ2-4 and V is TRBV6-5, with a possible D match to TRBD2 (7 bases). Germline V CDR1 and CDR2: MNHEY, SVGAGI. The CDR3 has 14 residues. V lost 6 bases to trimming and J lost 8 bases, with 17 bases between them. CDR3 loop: CASRATGGGHIQYF. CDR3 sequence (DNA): TGTGCCAGCAGGGCGACAGGCGGGGGCCACATTCAGTACTTC.

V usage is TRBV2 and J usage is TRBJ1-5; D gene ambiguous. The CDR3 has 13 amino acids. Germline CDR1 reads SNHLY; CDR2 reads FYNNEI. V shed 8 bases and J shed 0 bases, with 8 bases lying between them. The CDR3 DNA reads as TGTGCCAGCGTTCGAAATAGCAATCAGCCCCAGCATTTT. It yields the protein CASVRNSNQPQHF.

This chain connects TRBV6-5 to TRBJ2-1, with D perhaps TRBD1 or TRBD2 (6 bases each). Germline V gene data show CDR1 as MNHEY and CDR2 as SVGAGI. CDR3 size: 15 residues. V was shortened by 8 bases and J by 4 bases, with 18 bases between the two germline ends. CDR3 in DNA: TGTGCCAGCCAGTCGGGGGCAGGGCAGTACAATGAGCAGTTCTTC. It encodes CASQSGAGQYNEQFF.

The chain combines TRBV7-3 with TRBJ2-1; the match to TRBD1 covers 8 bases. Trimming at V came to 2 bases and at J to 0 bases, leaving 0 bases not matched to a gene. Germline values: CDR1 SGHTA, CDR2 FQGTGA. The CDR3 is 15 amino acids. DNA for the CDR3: TGTGCCAGCAGCTTAGGACAGGGCTCCTACAATGAGCAGTTCTTC. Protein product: CASSLGQGSYNEQFF.

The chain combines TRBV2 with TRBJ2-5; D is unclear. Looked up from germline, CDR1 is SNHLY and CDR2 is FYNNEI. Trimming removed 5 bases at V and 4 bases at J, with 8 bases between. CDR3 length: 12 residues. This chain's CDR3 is CASSPSRETQYF. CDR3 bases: TGTGCCAGCAGTCCGTCAAGAGAGACCCAGTACTTC.

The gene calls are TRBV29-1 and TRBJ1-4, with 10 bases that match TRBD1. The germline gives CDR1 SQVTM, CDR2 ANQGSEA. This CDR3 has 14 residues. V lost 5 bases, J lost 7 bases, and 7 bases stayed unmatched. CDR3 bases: TGCAGCGTTTCGACAGGGGGCTTCGGTGAAAAACTGTTTTTT. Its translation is CSVSTGGFGEKLFF. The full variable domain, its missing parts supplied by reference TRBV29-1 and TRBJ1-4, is SAVISQKPSRDICQRGTSLTIQCQVDSQVTMMFWYRQQPGQSLTLIATANQGSEATYESGFVIDKFPISRPNLTFSTLTVSNMSPEDSSIYLCSVSTGGFGEKLFFGSGTQLSVL.

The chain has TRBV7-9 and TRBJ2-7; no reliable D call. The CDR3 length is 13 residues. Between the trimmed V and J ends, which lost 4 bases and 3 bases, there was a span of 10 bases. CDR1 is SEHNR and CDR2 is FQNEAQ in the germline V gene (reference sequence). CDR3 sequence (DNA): TGTGCCAGCAGCTCCCCCGGCGTCTACGAGCAGTACTTC. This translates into CASSSPGVYEQYF.

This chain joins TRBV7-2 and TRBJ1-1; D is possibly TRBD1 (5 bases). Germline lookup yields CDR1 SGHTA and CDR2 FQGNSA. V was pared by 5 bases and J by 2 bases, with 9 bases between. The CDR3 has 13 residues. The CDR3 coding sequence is TGTGCCAGCAGCGCCGGACACAACACTGAAGCTTTCTTT. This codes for CASSAGHNTEAFF.

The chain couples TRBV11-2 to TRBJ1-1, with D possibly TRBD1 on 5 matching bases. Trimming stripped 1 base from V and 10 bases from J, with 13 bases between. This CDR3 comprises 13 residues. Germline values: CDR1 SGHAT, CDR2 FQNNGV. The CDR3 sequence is CASSLGGPNVAFF. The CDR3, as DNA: TGTGCCAGCAGCTTAGGGGGACCGAATGTAGCTTTCTTT.

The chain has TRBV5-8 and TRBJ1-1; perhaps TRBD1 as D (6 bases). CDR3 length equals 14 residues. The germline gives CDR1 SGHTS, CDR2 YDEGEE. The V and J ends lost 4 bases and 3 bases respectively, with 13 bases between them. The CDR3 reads CASSPPNRDTEAFF. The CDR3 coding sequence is TGTGCCAGCAGCCCCCCGAACAGGGACACTGAAGCTTTCTTT. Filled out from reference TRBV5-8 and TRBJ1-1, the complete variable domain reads EAGVTQSPTHLIKTRGQQATLRCSPISGHTSVYWYQQALGLGLQFLLWYDEGEERNRGNFPPRFSGRQFPNYSSELNVNALELEDSALYLCASSPPNRDTEAFFGQGTRLTVV.

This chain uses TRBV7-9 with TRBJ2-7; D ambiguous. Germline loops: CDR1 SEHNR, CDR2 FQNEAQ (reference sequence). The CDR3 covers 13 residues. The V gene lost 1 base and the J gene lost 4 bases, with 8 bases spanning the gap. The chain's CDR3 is CASSLDTSYEQYF. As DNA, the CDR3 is TGTGCCAGCAGCTTAGACACAAGTTACGAGCAGTACTTC.

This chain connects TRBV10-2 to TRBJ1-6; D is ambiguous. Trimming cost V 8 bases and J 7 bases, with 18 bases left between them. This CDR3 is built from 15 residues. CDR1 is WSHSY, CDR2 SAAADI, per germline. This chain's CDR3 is CASGHALGVNSPLHF. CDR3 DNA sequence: TGCGCCAGCGGGCACGCCCTAGGTGTCAATTCACCCCTCCACTTT.